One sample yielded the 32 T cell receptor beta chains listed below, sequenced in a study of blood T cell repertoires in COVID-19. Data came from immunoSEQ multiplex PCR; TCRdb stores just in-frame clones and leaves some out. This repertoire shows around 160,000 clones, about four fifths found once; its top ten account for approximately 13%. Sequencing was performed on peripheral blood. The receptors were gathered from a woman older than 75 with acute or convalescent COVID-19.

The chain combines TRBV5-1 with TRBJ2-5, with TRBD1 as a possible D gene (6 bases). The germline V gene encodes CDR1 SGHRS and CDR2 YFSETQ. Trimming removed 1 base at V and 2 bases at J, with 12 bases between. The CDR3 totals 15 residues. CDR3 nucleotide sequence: TGCGCCAGCAGCTTGACCGGGACAAGTCAAGAGACCCAGTACTTC. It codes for CASSLTGTSQETQYF.

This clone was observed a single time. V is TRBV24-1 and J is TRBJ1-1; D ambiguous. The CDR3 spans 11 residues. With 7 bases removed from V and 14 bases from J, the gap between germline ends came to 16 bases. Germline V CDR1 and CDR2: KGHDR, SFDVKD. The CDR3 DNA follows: TGTGCCACCAGCCCTTCGGAGCGGCGCTTCTTT. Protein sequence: CATSPSERRFF.

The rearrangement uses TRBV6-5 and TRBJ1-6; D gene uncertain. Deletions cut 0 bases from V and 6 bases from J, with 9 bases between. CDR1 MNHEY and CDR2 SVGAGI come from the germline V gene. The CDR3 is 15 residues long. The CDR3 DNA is TGTGCCAGCAGTTACTCGACTGCGGCTAATTCACCCCTCCACTTT. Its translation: CASSYSTAANSPLHF.

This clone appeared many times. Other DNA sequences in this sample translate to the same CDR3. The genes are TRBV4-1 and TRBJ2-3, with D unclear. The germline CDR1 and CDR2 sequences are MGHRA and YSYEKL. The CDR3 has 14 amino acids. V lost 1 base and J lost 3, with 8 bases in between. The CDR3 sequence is CASSQVARTDTQYF. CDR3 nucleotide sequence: TGCGCCAGCAGCCAAGTGGCCCGAACAGATACGCAGTATTTT.

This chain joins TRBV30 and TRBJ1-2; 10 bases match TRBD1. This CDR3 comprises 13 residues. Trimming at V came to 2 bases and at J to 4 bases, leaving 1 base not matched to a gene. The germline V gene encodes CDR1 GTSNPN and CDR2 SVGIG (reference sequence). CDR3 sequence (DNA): TGTGCCTGGAGTAGGACAGGGGGCTATGGCTACACCTTC. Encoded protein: CAWSRTGGYGYTF.

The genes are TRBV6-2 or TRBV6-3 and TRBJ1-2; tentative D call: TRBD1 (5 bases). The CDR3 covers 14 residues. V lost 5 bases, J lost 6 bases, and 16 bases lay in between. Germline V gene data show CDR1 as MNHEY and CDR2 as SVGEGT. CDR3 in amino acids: CASSATLAGNGYTF. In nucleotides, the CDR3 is TGTGCCAGCAGTGCTACTCTCGCAGGGAATGGCTACACCTTC.

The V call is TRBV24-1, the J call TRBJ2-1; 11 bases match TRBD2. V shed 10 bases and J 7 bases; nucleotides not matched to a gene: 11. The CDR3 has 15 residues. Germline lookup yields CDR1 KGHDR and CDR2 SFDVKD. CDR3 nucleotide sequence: TGTGCCACGGGCTCCCCGGGACTAGCGGAGAATGAGCAGTTCTTC. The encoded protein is CATGSPGLAENEQFF.

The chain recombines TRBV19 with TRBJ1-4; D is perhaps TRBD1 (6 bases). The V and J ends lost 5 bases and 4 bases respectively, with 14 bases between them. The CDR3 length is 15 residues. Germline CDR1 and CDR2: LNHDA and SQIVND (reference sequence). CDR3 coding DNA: TGTGCCAGTAGTCCCTGGGGGGGCGTTAATGAAAAACTGTTTTTT. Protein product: CASSPWGGVNEKLFF.

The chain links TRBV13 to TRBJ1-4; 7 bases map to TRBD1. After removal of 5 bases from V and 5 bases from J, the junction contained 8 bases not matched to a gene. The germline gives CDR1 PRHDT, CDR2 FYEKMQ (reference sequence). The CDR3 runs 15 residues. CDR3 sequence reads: CASSVRTGLNEKLFF. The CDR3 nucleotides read TGTGCCAGCAGCGTGAGGACAGGTTTGAATGAAAAACTGTTTTTT.

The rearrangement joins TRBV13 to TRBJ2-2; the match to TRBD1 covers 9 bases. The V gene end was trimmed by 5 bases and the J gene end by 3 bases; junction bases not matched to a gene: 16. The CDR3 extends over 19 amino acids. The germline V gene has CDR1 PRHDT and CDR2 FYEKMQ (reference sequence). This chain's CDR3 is CASSTRIPGQGSHTGELFF. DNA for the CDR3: TGTGCCAGCAGCACCCGTATCCCGGGACAGGGTTCGCACACCGGGGAGCTGTTTTTT.

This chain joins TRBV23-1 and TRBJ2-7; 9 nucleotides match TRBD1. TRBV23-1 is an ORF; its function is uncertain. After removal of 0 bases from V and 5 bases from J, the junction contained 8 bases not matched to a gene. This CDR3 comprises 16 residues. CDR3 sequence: CASSQSGRDRAHEQYF. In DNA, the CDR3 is TGCGCCAGCAGTCAATCGGGTCGGGACAGGGCACACGAGCAGTACTTC.

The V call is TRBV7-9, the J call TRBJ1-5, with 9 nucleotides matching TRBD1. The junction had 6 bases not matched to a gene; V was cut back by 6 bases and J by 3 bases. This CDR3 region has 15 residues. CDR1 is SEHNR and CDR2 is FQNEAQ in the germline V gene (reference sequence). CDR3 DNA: TGTGCCAGCAGTTTGACAGGGGGTGACAATCAGCCCCAGCATTTT. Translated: CASSLTGGDNQPQHF.

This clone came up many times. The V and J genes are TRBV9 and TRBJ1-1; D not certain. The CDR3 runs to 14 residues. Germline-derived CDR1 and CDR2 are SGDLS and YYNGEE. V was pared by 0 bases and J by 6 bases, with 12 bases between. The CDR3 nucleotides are TGTGCCAGCAGCGTAGCTCACGGTAGCGCTGAAGCTTTCTTT. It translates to CASSVAHGSAEAFF.

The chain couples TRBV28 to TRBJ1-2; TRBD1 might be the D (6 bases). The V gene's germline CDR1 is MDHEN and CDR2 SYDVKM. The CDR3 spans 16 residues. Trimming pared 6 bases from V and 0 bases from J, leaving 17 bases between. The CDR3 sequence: CASRPRGQGPNYGYTF. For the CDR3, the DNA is TGTGCCAGCAGACCGCGGGGGCAGGGCCCTAACTATGGCTACACCTTC.

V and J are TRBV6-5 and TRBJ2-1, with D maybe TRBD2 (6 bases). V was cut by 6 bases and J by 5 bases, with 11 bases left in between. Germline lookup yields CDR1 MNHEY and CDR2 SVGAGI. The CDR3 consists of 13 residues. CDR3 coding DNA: TGTGCCAGCAGCTACCGGACTAACAATGAGCAGTTCTTC. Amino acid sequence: CASSYRTNNEQFF.

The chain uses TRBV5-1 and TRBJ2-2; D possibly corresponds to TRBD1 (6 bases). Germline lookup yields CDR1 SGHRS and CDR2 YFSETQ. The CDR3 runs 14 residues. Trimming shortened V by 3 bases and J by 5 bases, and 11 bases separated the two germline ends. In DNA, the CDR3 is TGCGCCAGCAGCTCCCAAACAGGGACCGGGGAGCTGTTTTTT. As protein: CASSSQTGTGELFF.

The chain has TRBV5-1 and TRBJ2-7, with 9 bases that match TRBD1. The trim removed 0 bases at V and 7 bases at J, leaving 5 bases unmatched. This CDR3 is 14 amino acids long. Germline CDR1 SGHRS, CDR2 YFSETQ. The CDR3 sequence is CASSLGHRGQEQYF. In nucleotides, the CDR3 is TGCGCCAGCAGCTTGGGTCACAGGGGGCAAGAGCAGTACTTC.

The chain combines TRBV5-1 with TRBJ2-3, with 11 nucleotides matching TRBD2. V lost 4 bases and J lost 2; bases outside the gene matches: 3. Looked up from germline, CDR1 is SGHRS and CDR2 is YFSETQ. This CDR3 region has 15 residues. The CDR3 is CASSGSGRDTDTQYF. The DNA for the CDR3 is TGCGCCAGCAGCGGTAGCGGGAGGGACACAGATACGCAGTATTTT.

The CDR3 protein is CASRRTSMSSYNEQFF. The CDR3 DNA reads as TGTGCCAGTAGGAGGACTAGCATGAGCTCCTACAATGAGCAGTTCTTC. The chain carries TRBV19 and TRBJ2-1; 8 positions agree with TRBD2. This CDR3 is 16 amino acids long. V gave up 6 bases and J gave up 0 bases; unmatched junction bases: 7. Germline CDR1 reads LNHDA; CDR2 reads SQIVND (reference sequence).

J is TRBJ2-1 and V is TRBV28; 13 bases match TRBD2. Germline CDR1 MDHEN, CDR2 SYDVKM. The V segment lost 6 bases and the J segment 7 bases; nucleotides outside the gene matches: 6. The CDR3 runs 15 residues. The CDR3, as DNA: TGTGCCAGCAGCCCGACTAGCGGGGGGTGGAATGAGCAGTTCTTC. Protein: CASSPTSGGWNEQFF.

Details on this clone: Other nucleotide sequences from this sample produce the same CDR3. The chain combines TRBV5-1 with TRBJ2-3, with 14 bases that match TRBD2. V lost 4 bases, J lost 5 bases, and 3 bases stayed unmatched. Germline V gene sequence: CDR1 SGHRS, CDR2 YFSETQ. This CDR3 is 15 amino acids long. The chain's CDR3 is CASSEGLAGVDTQYF. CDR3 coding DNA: TGCGCCAGCAGCGAGGGACTAGCGGGAGTAGATACGCAGTATTTT.

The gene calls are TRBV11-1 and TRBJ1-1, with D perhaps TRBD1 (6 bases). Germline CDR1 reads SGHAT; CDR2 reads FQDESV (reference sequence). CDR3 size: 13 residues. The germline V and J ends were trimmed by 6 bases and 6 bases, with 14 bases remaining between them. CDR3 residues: CASREQGTPEAFF. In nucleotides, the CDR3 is TGTGCCAGCAGGGAACAGGGAACCCCTGAAGCTTTCTTT.

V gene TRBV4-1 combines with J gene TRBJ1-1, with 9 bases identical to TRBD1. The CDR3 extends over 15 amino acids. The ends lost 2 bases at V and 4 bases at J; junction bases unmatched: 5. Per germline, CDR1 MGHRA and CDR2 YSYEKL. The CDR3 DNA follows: TGCGCCAGCAGCCAATTCGGACAGGGGACCACTGAAGCTTTCTTT. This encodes CASSQFGQGTTEAFF.

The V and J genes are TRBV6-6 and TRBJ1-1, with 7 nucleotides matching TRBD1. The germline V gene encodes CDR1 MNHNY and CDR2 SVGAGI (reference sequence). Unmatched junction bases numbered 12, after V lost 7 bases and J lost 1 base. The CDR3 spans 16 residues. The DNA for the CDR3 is TGTGCCAGCAACCAGGTAATTGGGACAGCGAACACTGAAGCTTTCTTT. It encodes CASNQVIGTANTEAFF.

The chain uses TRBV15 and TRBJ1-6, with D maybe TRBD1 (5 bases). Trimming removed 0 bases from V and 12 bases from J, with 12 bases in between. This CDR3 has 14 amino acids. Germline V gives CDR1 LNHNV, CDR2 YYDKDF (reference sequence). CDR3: CATSRDVGGGPLHF. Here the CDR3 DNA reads TGTGCCACCAGCAGAGATGTTGGGGGAGGACCCCTCCACTTT.

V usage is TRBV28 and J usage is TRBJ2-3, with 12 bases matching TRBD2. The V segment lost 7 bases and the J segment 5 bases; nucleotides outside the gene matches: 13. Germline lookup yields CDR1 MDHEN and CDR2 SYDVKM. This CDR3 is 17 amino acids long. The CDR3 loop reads CASTPSSGRASGDTQYF. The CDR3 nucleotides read TGTGCCAGCACCCCCTCTAGCGGGAGGGCCTCGGGAGATACGCAGTATTTT.

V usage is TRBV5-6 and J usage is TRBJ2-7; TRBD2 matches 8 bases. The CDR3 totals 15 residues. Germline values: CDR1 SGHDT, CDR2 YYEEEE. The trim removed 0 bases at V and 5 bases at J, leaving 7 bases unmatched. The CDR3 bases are TGTGCCAGCAGCTTGGCCGTAGCGGGGTTCGACGAGCAGTACTTC. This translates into CASSLAVAGFDEQYF.

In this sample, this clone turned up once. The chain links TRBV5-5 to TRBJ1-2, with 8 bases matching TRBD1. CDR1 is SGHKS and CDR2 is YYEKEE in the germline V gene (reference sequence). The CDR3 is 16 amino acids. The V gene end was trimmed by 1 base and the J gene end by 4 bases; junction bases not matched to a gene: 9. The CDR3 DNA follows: TGTGCCAGCAGCTTGACCGGGACAGGAAGAAGCTATGGCTACACCTTC. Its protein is CASSLTGTGRSYGYTF.

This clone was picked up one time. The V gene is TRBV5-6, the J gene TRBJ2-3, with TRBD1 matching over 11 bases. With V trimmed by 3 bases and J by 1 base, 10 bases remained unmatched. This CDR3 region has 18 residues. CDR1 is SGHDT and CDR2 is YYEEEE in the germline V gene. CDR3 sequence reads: CASSSGWTGGRGTDTQYF. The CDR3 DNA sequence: TGTGCCAGCAGCTCGGGTTGGACAGGGGGCCGGGGCACAGATACGCAGTATTTT.

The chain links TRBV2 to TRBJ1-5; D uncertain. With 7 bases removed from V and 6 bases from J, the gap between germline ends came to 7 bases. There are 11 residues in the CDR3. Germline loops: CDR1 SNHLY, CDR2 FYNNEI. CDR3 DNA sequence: TGTGCCAGCAAACCCGGTCAGCCCCAGCATTTT. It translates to CASKPGQPQHF.

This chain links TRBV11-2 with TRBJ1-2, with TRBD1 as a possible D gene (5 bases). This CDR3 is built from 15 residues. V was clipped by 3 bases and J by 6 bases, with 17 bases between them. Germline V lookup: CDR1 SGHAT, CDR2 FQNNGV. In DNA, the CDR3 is TGTGCCAGCAGCTTTGGGGCGGGGGACGGAGATGGCTACACCTTC. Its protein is CASSFGAGDGDGYTF.

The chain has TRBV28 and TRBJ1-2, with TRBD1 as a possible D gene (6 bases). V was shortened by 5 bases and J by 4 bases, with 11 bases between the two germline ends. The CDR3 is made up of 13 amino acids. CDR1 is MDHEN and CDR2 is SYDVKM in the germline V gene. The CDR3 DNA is TGTGCCAGCAGTAACAGGGTTACCTATGGCTACACCTTC. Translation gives CASSNRVTYGYTF.